Described below is a single TCR beta chain sequence and its context. This entry belongs to a study of T cell responses to AZD1222 COVID-19 vaccine. Repertoires were generated with immunoSEQ multiplex PCR, while TCRdb's copy carries only in-frame clones and drops some. The sample lists over 95,000 clones; 87% were seen once. V lost 5 bases, J lost 1 base, and 5 bases stayed unmatched. The CDR3 runs to 15 residues. CDR1 is SGHAT, CDR2 FQNNGV, per germline. V is TRBV11-2 and J is TRBJ1-5, with TRBD1 matching 7 bases. The sequence was collected from an adult in good health. Material: peripheral blood, obtained on day 0 of AZD1222 vaccination. This chain's CDR3 is CASSDTTGSNQPQHF. CDR3 nucleotide sequence: TGTGCCAGCAGCGATACGACAGGGAGCAATCAGCCCCAGCATTTT.